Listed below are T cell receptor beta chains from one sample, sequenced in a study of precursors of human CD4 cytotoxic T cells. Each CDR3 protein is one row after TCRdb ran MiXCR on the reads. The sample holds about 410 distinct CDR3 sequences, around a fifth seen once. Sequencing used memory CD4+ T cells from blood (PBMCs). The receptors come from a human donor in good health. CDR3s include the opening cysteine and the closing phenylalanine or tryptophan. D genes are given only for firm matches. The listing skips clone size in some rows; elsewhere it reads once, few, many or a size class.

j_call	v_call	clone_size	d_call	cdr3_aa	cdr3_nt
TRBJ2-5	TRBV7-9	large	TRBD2	CASSLISGRVETQYF	TGTGCCAGCAGCTTAATAAGCGGGAGAGTTGAGACCCAGTACTTC
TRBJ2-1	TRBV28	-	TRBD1	CATSIPGQGSYNEQFF	TGTGCCACCAGTATACCGGGACAGGGATCCTACAATGAGCAGTTCTTC
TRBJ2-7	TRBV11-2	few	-	CASSLTDSSYEQYF	TGTGCCAGCAGCTTAACGGATAGCTCCTACGAGCAGTACTTC
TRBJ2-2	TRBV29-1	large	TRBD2	CSVWKREGDTGELFF	TGCAGCGTATGGAAGCGGGAGGGCGACACCGGGGAGCTGTTTTTT
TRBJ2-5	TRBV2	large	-	CASSQDVEETQYF	TGTGCCAGCAGTCAGGACGTAGAAGAGACCCAGTACTTC
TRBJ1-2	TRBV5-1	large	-	CASSVDFYGYTF	TGCGCCAGCAGCGTCGACTTCTATGGCTACACCTTC
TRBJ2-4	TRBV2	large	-	CASSEGGSLGDIQYF	TGTGCCAGCAGTGAAGGGGGGAGCCTTGGGGACATTCAGTACTTC
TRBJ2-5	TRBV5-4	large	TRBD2	CASSYLAGQETQYF	TGTGCCAGCAGCTACCTAGCGGGACAAGAGACCCAGTACTTC
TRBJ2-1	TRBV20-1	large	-	CSAPQGRRNEQFF	TGCAGTGCTCCTCAGGGGAGGAGGAATGAGCAGTTCTTC
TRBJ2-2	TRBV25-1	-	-	CAGNRARRTPGSCFF	-
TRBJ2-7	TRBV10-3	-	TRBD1	CAIMRTGSYEQYF	TGTGCCATCATGAGGACAGGGTCCTACGAGCAGTACTTC
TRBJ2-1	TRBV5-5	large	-	CASSLVATSSYNEQFF	TGTGCCAGCAGCTTGGTAGCGACGAGCTCCTACAATGAGCAGTTCTTC
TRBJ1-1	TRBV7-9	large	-	CASSSHLNTEAFF	TGTGCCAGCAGCTCTCACCTGAACACTGAAGCTTTCTTT
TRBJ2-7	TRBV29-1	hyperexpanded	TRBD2	CSVGDYPEQYF	TGCAGCGTCGGGGACTATCCGGAGCAGTACTTC
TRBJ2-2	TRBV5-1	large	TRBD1	CASNRGTDYTGELFF	TGCGCCAGCAATCGAGGGACAGACTACACCGGGGAGCTGTTTTTT
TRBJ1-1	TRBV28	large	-	CASSVGTLNTEAFF	TGTGCCAGCAGTGTCGGGACGTTGAACACTGAAGCTTTCTTT
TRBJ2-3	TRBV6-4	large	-	CASTPKPGTGTDTQYF	TGTGCCAGCACTCCAAAACCCGGGACTGGCACAGATACGCAGTATTTT
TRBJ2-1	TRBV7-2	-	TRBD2	CASSLLAGGPHEQFF	TGTGCCAGCAGCTTACTAGCGGGAGGGCCTCATGAGCAGTTCTTC
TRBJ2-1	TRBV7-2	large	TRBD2	CASSLVDSGRNEQFF	TGTGCCAGCAGCCTCGTGGATAGCGGGAGGAATGAGCAGTTCTTC
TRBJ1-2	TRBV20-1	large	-	CSAREVPVNYGYTF	TGCAGTGCTAGAGAAGTGCCAGTAAACTATGGCTACACCTTC
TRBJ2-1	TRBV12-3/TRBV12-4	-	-	CASSLGAGLSYNEQFF	TGTGCCAGCAGCCTGGGAGCGGGTCTCTCCTACAATGAGCAGTTCTTC
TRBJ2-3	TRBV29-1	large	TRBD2	CSVVSWLRERLVDTQYF	TGCAGCGTTGTTTCATGGCTGCGGGAGCGCTTAGTAGATACGCAGTATTTT